The clone carrying this T cell receptor beta chain was seen a few times. Its antigen is not known. This sample stems from a study of post-analysis software for immune sequencing data. Study-wide background: The patients showed relapsing-remitting, secondary progressive and progressive-relapsing multiple sclerosis courses.

Included in the TCR beta cDNA libraries were unique molecular identifiers. The T cell input of roughly 0.9 to 10 million gave about half a million cDNA molecules. TCRdb re-called the PCR reads with MiXCR, one entry per CDR3 protein. This sample has roughly 650,000 distinct CDR3 sequences; 55% to 60% occur once, and the top ten carry over 9%. General observations from the study: The study found significantly lower normalized Chao1 diversity in multiple sclerosis patients than in controls. Samples made in the same batch grouped tightly together by F measure.

The sequenced sample was blood. This sequence originates from a girl aged 2-15 years with multiple sclerosis.

CDR3 protein: CSVPPTQGSGTDTQYF. The DNA of the CDR3 is TGCAGCGTTCCCCCCACTCAGGGATCGGGGACAGATACGCAGTATTTT. V is TRBV29-1 and J is TRBJ2-3; D could derive from TRBD1 or TRBD2 (5 bases each). Trimming took off 5 bases at V and 3 bases at J, with 21 bases between the two ends. This CDR3 has 16 amino acids. The germline V gene encodes CDR1 SQVTM and CDR2 ANQGSEA.